Described below is a single T cell receptor beta chain sequence and its context. Its antigen is undetermined. This entry is derived from a study of cytomegalovirus exposure and HLA in healthy donors. Germline-derived CDR1 and CDR2 are ENHRY and SYGVKD. V was pared by 7 bases and J by 2 bases, with 5 bases of the junction left unmatched. The CDR3 has 14 residues. General study findings and limits: Earlier findings revealed that most TCR beta V segments proved productive either about 87% or about 30% of the time.

PCR primers comprised 60 Vbeta and 13 Jbeta primers. Sequencing used immunoSEQ multiplex PCR; TCRdb keeps in-frame clones, though not all of them. The sample consists of some 190,000 clones, 65% to 90% of them appearing once. The chain uses TRBV10-3 and TRBJ2-3; 8 bases match TRBD1. The sequencing sample was made of PBMCs. The receptor's source is a woman aged 25 to 39 in good health and CMV-seronegative. The CDR3 spells CAIKADRDTDTQYF. The CDR3 region has the DNA TGTGCCATCAAAGCGGACAGGGACACAGATACGCAGTATTTT.